This T cell receptor beta chain is from a study of blood T cell repertoires in COVID-19. Study background: COVID-19 samples collected from the United States, Italy and Spain covered acute and convalescent phases. T cells, B-cell-depleted T cells, or PBMCs supplied cDNA or gDNA.

Original methodology: How many nucleated cells were present was estimated from reference gene primer amplification. Method: immunoSEQ multiplex PCR; TCRdb's copy keeps in-frame clones and lacks some. The V and J calls and clone size are taken from that table; D and trimming were inferred from the DNA. The table lists 150,000 to 200,000 clones, about 88% of them singletons. The CDR3 is 17 residues long. V lost 5 bases and J lost 4; bases outside the gene matches: 12. Germline V gene lookup returns CDR1 SGHVS and CDR2 FNYEAQ. This clonotype was obtained from a man aged 55 to 69 with acute or convalescent COVID-19. J is TRBJ1-3 and V is TRBV7-6; 9 nucleotides agree with TRBD1. Sequenced material: peripheral blood. CDR3: CASSTPGQGWAGNTIYF. DNA for the CDR3: TGTGCCAGCAGCACTCCGGGACAGGGTTGGGCGGGAAACACCATATATTTT.